Included here is one T cell receptor (beta chain) sequence, with context. Its antigen is currently unknown. This sample is drawn from a study of T-cell memory formation after mild COVID-19. Whole-study results and caveats: Detection of some responders pre-infection suggested pre-existing cross-reactive memory T cells participated. CD4+ contracting clones were found mainly in CM and EM, and CD8+ ones in EMRA.

V was clipped by 3 bases and J by 3 bases; unmatched bases: 5. The CDR3 is 17 residues long. CDR1 is SGHVS, CDR2 FQNEAQ, per germline. TCRdb reanalysed the 5' RACE reads using MiXCR and keeps one entry per CDR3 protein. The sample includes around 440,000 distinct CDR3 sequences, 15% to 20% of them seen just once. The sample consisted of PBMCs or a T cell subset sorted from them (not recorded which). This receptor was identified in an adult woman who had mild COVID-19 (a few samples of this study predate the infection). Cell type and time point are not known. The rearrangement joins TRBV7-8 to TRBJ2-2; 12 nucleotides agree with TRBD2. CDR3 residues: CASSFQTSGGDTGELFF. CDR3 sequence (DNA): TGTGCCAGCAGCTTTCAGACTAGCGGGGGAGACACCGGGGAGCTGTTTTTT.